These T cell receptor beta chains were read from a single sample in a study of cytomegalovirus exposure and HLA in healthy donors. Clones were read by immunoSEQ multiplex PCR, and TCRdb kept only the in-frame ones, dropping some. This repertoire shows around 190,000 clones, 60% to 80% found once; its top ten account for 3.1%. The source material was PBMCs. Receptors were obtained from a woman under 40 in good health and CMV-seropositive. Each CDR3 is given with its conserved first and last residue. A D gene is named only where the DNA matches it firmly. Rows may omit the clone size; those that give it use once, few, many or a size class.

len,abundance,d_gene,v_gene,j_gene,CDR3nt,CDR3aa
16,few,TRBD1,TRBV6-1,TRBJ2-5,TGTGCCAGCAGTGAAGACGGCGGCAGGGGGCAAGAGACCCAGTACTTC,CASSEDGGRGQETQYF
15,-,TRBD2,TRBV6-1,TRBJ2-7,TGTGCCAGCAGTGAAACGGGAGGGCCGATGAACGAGCAGTACTTC,CASSETGGPMNEQYF
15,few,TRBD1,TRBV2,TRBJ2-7,TGTGCCAGCAGGCCGCCGAGACAGGGAACCCACGAGCAGTACTTC,CASRPPRQGTHEQYF
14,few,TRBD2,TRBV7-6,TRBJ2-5,TGTGCCAGCAGCCTAGGCGGGGGGTCCGAGACCCAGTACTTC,CASSLGGGSETQYF
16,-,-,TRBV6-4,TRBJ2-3,TGTGCCAGCAGTGACGGGGCGGGGGCAGCCCCAGATACGCAGTATTTT,CASSDGAGAAPDTQYF
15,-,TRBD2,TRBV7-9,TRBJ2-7,TGTTCCAGCAGCTTAGTTAGCGGGACTAGCGGGCCGCAGTACTTC,CSSSLVSGTSGPQYF
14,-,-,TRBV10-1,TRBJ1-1,TGCGCCAGCAGTGAGTGGGCTGGGAACACTGAAGCTTTCTTT,CASSEWAGNTEAFF
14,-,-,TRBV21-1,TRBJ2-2,TGTGCCAGCACCCCACCGGGTATGCCCGGGGAGCTGTTTTTT,CASTPPGMPGELFF
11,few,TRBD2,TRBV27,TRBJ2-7,TGTGCCAGCAGGCGGGGGGACGAGCAGTACTTC,CASRRGDEQYF
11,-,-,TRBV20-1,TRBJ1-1,TGCAGCCACCAGGGGAACACTGAAGCTTTCTTT,CSHQGNTEAFF
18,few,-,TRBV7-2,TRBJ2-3,TGTGCCAGCAGCTTAGCGCAGTCGGGCGGGATTAGCACAGATACGCAGTATTTT,CASSLAQSGGISTDTQYF
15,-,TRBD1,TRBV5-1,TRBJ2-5,TGCGCCAGCAGCTCTGGACAGGGGGGGGGAGAGACCCAGTACTTC,CASSSGQGGGETQYF
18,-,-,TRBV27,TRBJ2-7,TGTGCCAGCAAATTAAGCGGAGGGGGGGATCATAGCTCCTACGAGCAGTACTTC,CASKLSGGGDHSSYEQYF
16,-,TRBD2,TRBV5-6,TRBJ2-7,TGTGCCAGCAGCTTGCGGACTAGCGGGAGTTCCTACGAGCAGTACTTC,CASSLRTSGSSYEQYF
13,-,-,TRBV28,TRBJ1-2,TGTGCCAGCAGTCCTGGGAGGGGACTAGGCTACACCTTC,CASSPGRGLGYTF
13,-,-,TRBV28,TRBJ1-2,TGTGCCAGCAGTCCGGAGGGGTGGGATGGCTACACCTTC,CASSPEGWDGYTF
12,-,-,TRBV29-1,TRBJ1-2,TGCAGCGTTGATGCGGGGATGGGTGGCTACACCTTC,CSVDAGMGGYTF
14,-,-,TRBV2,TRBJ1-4,TGTGCCAGCAGACCAGGGGATCTTAATGAAAAACTGTTTTTT,CASRPGDLNEKLFF
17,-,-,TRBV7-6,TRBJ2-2,TGTGCCAGCAGCTTAGCGGATTTTTCAGGGTTCACCGGGGAGCTGTTTTTT,CASSLADFSGFTGELFF
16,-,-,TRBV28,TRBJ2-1,TGTGCCAGCAGTTTTGTAGGGGGAGGGGCCTACAATGAGCAGTTCTTC,CASSFVGGGAYNEQFF
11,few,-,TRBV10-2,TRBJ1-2,TGCGCCAGCAGTGAGTCTAAATCGACAGTCTTC,CASSESKSTVF
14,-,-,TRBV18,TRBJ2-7,TGTGCCAGCTCGGACAGCAAGAGCTCCTACGAGCAGTACTTC,CASSDSKSSYEQYF
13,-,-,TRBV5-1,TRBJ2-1,TGCGCCAGCAGCCCCATGGTGGGAGAGGAGCAGTTCTTC,CASSPMVGEEQFF
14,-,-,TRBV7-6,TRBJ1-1,TGTGCCAGCAGCTTAGGGGGGGGGAACACTGAAGCTTTCTTT,CASSLGGGNTEAFF
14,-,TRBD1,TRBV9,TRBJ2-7,TGTGCCAGCAGCGTAGGGGACAGGTTCGGCGAGCAGTACTTC,CASSVGDRFGEQYF
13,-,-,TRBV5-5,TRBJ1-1,TGTGCCAGCAGCTTGGGGGAGTACACTGAAGCTTTCTTT,CASSLGEYTEAFF
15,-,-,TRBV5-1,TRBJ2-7,TGCGCCAGCAGGAGGAGGCCCGACACCTTCTACGAGCAGTACTTC,CASRRRPDTFYEQYF
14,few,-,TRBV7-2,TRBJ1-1,TGTGCCAGCAGCTTAAACGGGAAGGGCGCTGAAGCTTTCTTT,CASSLNGKGAEAFF
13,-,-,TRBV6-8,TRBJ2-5,TGTGCCATCCCCGGCGGGCCCCACGAGACCCAGTACTTC,CAIPGGPHETQYF
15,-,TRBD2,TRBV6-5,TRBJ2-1,TGTGCCAGCAGTTCCCGACTAGCGGGAGGCCATGAGCAGTTCTTC,CASSSRLAGGHEQFF
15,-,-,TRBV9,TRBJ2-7,TGTGCCAGCAGCATCAGAGAGATGGGGGCCCACGAGCAGTACTTC,CASSIREMGAHEQYF
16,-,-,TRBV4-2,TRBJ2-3,TGTGCCAGCAGCCAAGAGGGGGGAGCTGGCACAGATACGCAGTATTTT,CASSQEGGAGTDTQYF
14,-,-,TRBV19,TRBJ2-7,TGTGCCAGTAGGGCGACAGGTAATTCCTACGAGCAGTACTTC,CASRATGNSYEQYF
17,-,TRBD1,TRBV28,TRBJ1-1,TGTGCCAGCAGTTCTTGGCAGGGGGCGTACAAGAACACTGAAGCTTTCTTT,CASSSWQGAYKNTEAFF
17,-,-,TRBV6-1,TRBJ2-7,TGTGCCAGCAGTGAAAAAGCAGGGGTTGTGGGGACCTACGAGCAGTACTTC,CASSEKAGVVGTYEQYF
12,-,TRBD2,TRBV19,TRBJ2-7,TGTGCCAGTAGTGGGGGGGGCTACGAGCAGTACTTC,CASSGGGYEQYF
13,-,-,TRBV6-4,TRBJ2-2,TGTGCCAGCAGTGGCTCCGGCACCGGGGAGCTGTTTTTT,CASSGSGTGELFF
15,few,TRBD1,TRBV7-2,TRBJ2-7,TGTGCCAGCAGTGCCGAGGGGACAGGGTTCCACGAGCAGTACTTC,CASSAEGTGFHEQYF
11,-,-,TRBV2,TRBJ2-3,TGTGCCAGCAGTTACACAGATACGCAGTATTTT,CASSYTDTQYF
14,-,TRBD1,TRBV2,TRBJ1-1,TGTGCCAGCAGCGCCGGACAGGGGGCCACTGAAGCTTTCTTT,CASSAGQGATEAFF
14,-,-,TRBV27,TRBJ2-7,TGTGCCAGCAGTTCGGGAGACCCTCCCTACGAGCAGTACTTC,CASSSGDPPYEQYF
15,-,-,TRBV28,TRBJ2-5,TGTGCCAGCAGAACAAAGCGGGCCCCGCAAGAGACCCAGTACTTC,CASRTKRAPQETQYF
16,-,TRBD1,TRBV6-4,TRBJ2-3,TGTGCCAGCAGTCCCCCCGGGACAGGCGGGTCAGATACGCAGTATTTT,CASSPPGTGGSDTQYF
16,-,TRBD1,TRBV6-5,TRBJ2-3,TGTGCCAGCAGTTGGGGCCCGGGACAGGGGGCAGATACGCAGTATTTT,CASSWGPGQGADTQYF
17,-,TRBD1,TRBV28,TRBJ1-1,TGTGCCAGCAGTTTAGAAGGTGTGTGGACAGGGAGGTTTCTGGCTTTCTTT,CASSLEGVWTGRFLAFF
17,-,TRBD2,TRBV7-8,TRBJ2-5,TGTGCCAGCAGCTTGGGGGGACTAGCGGGACCCCAAGAGACCCAGTACTTC,CASSLGGLAGPQETQYF
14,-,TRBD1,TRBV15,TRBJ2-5,TGTGCCACCAGCAGAGAACAGGGGTGGGAGACCCAGTACTTC,CATSREQGWETQYF
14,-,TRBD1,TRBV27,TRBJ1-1,TGTGCCAGCAGTTTACAGGGGGCAGGAACTGAAGCTTTCTTT,CASSLQGAGTEAFF
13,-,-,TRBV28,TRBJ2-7,TGTGCCAGCAAGGGTCGGGGTATTAGCGAGCAGTACTTC,CASKGRGISEQYF
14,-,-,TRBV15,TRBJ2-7,TGTGCCACCAGCCGTACCGAAGGGGCCTACGAGCAGTACTTC,CATSRTEGAYEQYF
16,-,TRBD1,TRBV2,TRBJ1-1,TGTGCCAGCAGTCGCAATGGACAGGGAGGGAACACTGAAGCTTTCTTT,CASSRNGQGGNTEAFF
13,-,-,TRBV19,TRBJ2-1,TGTGCCAGCCGCTCCGGCTCCTACAATGAGCAGTTCTTC,CASRSGSYNEQFF
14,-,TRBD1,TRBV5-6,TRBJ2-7,TGTGCCAGCAGCTTGACCGGGACAGACTACGAGCAGTACTTC,CASSLTGTDYEQYF
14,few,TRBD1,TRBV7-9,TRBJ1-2,TGTGCCAGCAGCCGGACAGGGGGAAACTATGGCTACACCTTC,CASSRTGGNYGYTF
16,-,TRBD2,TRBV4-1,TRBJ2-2,TGCGCCAGCAGCCAGGGACTAGCGGGAACAACTAGGGAGCTGTTTTTT,CASSQGLAGTTRELFF
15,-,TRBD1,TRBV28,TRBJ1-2,TGTGCCAGCACTACTCTAGAGACAGGGGACTATGGCTACACCTTC,CASTTLETGDYGYTF
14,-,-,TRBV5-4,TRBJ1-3,TGTGCCAGCAGCTTGGCCGTTACTGGAAACACCATATATTTT,CASSLAVTGNTIYF